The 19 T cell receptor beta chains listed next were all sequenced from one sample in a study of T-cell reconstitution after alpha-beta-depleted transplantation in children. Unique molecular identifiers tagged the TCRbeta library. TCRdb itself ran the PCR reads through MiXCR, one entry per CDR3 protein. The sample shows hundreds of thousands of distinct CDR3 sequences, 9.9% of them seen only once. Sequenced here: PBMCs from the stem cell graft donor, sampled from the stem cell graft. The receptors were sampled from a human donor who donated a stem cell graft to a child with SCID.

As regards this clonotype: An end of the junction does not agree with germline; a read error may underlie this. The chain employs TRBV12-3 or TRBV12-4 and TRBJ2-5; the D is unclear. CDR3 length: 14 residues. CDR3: CATSSVEWEETQYF. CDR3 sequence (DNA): TGTGCCACCAGTTCCGTTGAATGGGAAGAGACCCAGTACTTC.

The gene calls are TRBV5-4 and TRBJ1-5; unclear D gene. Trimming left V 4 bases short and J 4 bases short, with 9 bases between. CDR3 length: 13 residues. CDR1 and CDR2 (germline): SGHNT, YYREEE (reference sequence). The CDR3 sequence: CASSLDGNQPQHF. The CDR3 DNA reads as TGTGCCAGCAGCCTGGACGGGAATCAGCCCCAGCATTTT.

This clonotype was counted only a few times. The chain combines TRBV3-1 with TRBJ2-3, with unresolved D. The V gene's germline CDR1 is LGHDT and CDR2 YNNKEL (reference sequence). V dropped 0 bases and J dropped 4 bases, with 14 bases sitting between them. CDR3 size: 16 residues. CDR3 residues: CASSQERGLRPDTQYF. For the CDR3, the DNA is TGTGCCAGCAGCCAAGAAAGAGGCCTACGTCCAGATACGCAGTATTTT.

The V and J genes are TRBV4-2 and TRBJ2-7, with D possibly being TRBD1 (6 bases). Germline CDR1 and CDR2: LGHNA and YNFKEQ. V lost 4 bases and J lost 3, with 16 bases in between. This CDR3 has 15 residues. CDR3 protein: CASSPEGQIGYEQYF. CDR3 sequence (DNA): TGTGCCAGCAGCCCAGAGGGACAAATAGGCTACGAGCAGTACTTC.

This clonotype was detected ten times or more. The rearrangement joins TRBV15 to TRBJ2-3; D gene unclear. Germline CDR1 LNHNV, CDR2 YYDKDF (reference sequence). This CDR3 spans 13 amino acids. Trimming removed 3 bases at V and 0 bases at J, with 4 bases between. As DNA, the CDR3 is TGTGCCACCAGCAGGGAGAGCACAGATACGCAGTATTTT. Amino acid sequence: CATSRESTDTQYF.

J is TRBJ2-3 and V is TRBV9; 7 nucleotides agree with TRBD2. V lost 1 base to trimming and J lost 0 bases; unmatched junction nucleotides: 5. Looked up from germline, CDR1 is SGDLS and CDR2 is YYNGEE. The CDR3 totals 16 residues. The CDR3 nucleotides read TGTGCCAGCAGCGTAAGTGGGGGGGGTAGCACAGATACGCAGTATTTT. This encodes CASSVSGGGSTDTQYF. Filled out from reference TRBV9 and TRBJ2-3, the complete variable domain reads DSGVTQTPKHLITATGQRVTLRCSPRSGDLSVYWYQQSLDQGLQFLIQYYNGEERAKGNILERFSAQQFPDLHSELNLSSLELGDSALYFCASSVSGGGSTDTQYFGPGTRLTVL.

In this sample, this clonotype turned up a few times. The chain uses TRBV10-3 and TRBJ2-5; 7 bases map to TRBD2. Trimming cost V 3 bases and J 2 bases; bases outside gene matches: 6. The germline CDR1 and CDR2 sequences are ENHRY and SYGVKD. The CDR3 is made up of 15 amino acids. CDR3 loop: CAISESAGQQETQYF. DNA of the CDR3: TGTGCCATCAGTGAATCAGCGGGGCAACAAGAGACCCAGTACTTC.

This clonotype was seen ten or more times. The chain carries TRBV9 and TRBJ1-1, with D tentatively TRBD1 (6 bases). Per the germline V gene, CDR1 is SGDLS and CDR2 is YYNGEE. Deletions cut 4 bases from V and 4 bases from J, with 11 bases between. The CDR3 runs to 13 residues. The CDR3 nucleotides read TGTGCCAGCAGCCGAGGGGGAAGCACTGAAGCTTTCTTT. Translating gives CASSRGGSTEAFF.

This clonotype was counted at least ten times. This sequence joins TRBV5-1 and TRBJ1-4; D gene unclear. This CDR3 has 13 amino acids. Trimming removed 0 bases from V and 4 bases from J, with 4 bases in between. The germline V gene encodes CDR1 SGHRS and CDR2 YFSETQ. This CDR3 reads CASSLEGNEKLFF. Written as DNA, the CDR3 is TGCGCCAGCAGCTTGGAGGGTAATGAAAAACTGTTTTTT.

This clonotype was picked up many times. The CDR3 DNA is TGCAGTGCTAGTATCAGGGGGCAAGAGACCCAGTACTTC. Residues: CSASIRGQETQYF. V is TRBV20-1 and J is TRBJ2-5; 7 bases are shared with TRBD1. V was pared by 3 bases and J by 2 bases, with 3 bases of the junction left unmatched. CDR3 size: 13 residues. Germline V gene sequence: CDR1 DFQATT, CDR2 SNEGSKA (reference sequence).

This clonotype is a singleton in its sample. CDR3 sequence reads: CASSSAGGSNTGELFF. CDR3 coding DNA: TGTGCCAGCAGCTCAGCGGGGGGGTCGAACACCGGGGAGCTGTTTTTT. The chain joins TRBV7-8 to TRBJ2-2, with 10 positions matching TRBD2. The junction had 2 bases not matched to a gene; V was cut back by 4 bases and J by 0 bases. The CDR3 sequence is 16 residues long. CDR1 is SGHVS and CDR2 is FQNEAQ in the germline V gene. Full variable domain (remainder filled in from reference TRBV7-8 and TRBJ2-2): GAGVSQSPRYKVAKRGQDVALRCDPISGHVSLFWYQQALGQGPEFLTYFQNEAQLDKSGLPSDRFFAERPEGSVSTLKIQRTQQEDSAVYLCASSSAGGSNTGELFFGEGSRLTVL.

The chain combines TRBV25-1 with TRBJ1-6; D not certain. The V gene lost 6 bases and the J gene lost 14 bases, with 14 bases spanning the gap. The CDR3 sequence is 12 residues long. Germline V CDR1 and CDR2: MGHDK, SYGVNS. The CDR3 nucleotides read TGTGCCAGCAGAGCTCTTGTGGGTACCCTCCACTTT. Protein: CASRALVGTLHF. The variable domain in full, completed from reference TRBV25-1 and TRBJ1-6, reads EADIYQTPRYLVIGTGKKITLECSQTMGHDKMYWYQQDPGMELHLIHYSYGVNSTEKGDLSSESTVSRIRTEHFPLTLESARPSHTSQYLCASRALVGTLHFGNGTRLTVT.

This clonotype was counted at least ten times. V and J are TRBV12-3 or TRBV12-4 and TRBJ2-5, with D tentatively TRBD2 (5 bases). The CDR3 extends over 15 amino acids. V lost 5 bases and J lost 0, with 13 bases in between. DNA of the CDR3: TGTGCCAGCAGTACTGGACTGCCGTACCAAGAGACCCAGTACTTC. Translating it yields CASSTGLPYQETQYF.

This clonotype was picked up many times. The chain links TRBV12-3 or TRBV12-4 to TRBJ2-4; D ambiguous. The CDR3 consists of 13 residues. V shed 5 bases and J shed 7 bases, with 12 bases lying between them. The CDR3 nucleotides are TGTGCCAGCAGTCTCGGTGGACCCAACATTCAGTACTTC. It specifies CASSLGGPNIQYF.

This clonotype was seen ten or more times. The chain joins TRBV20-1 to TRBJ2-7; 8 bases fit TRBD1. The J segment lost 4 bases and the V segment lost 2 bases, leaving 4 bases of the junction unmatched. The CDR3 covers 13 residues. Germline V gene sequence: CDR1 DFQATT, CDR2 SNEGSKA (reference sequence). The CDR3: CSARSGGIYEQYF. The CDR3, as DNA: TGCAGTGCTAGATCAGGGGGCATATACGAGCAGTACTTC.

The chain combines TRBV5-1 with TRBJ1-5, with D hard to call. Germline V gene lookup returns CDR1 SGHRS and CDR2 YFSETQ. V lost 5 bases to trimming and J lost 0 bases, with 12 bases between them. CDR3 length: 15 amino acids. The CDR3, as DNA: TGCGCCAGCAGAAGAGACTTCAATAGCAATCAGCCCCAGCATTTT. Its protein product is CASRRDFNSNQPQHF. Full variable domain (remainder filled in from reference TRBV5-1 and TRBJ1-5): KAGVTQTPRYLIKTRGQQVTLSCSPISGHRSVSWYQQTPGQGLQFLFEYFSETQRNKGNFPGRFSGRQFSNSRSEMNVSTLELGDSALYLCASRRDFNSNQPQHFGDGTRLSIL.

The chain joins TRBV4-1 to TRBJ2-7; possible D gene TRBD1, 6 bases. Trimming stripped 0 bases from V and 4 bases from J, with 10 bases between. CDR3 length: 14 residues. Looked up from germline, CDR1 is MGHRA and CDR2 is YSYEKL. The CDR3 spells CASSQEQGAYEQYF. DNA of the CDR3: TGCGCCAGCAGCCAAGAACAGGGAGCTTACGAGCAGTACTTC.

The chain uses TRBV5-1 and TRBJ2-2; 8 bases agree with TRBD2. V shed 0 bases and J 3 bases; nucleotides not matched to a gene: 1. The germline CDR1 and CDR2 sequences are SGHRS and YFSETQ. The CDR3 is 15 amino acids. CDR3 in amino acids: CASSLELADTGELFF. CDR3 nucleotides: TGCGCCAGCAGCTTGGAACTAGCGGACACCGGGGAGCTGTTTTTT.

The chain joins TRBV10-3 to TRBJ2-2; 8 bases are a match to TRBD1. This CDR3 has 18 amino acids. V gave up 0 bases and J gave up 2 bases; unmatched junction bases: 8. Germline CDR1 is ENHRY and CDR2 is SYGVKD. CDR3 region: CAISESYRDRINTGELFF. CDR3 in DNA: TGTGCCATCAGTGAGTCTTATCGGGACAGGATTAACACCGGGGAGCTGTTTTTT.